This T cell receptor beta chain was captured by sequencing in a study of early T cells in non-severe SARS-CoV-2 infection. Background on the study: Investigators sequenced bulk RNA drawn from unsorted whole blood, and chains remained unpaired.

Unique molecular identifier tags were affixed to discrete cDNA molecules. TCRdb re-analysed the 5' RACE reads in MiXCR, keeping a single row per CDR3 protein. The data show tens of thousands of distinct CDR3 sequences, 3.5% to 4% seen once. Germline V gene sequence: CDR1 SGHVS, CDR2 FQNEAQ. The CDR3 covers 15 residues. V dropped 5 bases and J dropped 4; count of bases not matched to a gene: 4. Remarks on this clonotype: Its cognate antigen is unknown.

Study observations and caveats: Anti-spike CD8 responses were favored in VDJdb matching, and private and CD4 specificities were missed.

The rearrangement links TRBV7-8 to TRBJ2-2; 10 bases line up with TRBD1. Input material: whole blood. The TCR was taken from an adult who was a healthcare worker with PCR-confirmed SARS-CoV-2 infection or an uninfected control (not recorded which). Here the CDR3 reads CASSLRQGATGELFF. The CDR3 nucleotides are TGTGCCAGCAGCCTCAGACAGGGGGCCACCGGGGAGCTGTTTTTT.